These 9 T cell receptor beta chains originate from one sample sequenced in a study of T cells in Graves' hyperthyroidism and ophthalmopathy (dated by TCRdb to the late 2010s). Library preparation employed multiplex PCR. The run used an Illumina HiSeq 2000. The TCR beta CDR3 regions were amplified from RNA transcripts. The TCR CDR3 was subjected to a first round of RT-PCR using the HTBI primer set and the Qiagen OneStep RT-PCR kit. The public reads were quality trimmed at Q25 with fastp and then assembled into clones with MiXCR by TCRdb, keeping productive beta chains. Rows are combined by CDR3 protein, so each entry shows the most common genes and DNA. The sample profile shows 700,000 or so distinct CDR3 sequences; about 15% of them were found once. The ten biggest clones cover roughly an eighth of the sample. The sample consisted of blood. All receptors derive from a woman aged 45-65 years with Graves' ophthalmopathy.

A word on this clonotype: A read error is possible here, since a much larger clone lies one base away. The chain links TRBV20-1 to TRBJ2-4, with TRBD1 matching 7 bases. Germline-derived CDR1 and CDR2 are DFQATT and SNEGSKA (reference sequence). CDR3 size: 13 residues. The CDR3 DNA sequence: TGCAGCGTTGAAGTCAACAGGGGAAGCATTCAGTACTTC. Translating gives CSVEVNRGSIQYF.

This clonotype was detected ten times or more. The chain joins TRBV28 to TRBJ2-3; D possibly corresponds to TRBD1 (6 bases). Germline CDR1 is MDHEN and CDR2 is SYDVKM. V was trimmed by 4 bases and J by 4 bases, leaving 18 bases between them. The CDR3 has 16 amino acids. The CDR3 DNA is TGTGCCAGCAGTTCTCAATCATCCAGGGGACCAGATACGCAGTATTTT. Translation gives CASSSQSSRGPDTQYF.

In this sample, this clonotype turned up many times. The rearrangement uses TRBV19 and TRBJ2-7, with 7 bases fitting TRBD2. The CDR3 runs 19 residues. The germline gives CDR1 LNHDA, CDR2 SQIVND (reference sequence). Germline trimming cut 5 bases from V and 5 bases from J; bases unmatched to any gene: 24. The CDR3: CASSASGTTRIMGGDEQYF. CDR3 coding DNA: TGTGCCAGTAGTGCTTCCGGGACTACCCGAATCATGGGGGGGGACGAGCAGTACTTC.

The sample holds many counts of this clonotype. This rearrangement joins TRBV6-2 or TRBV6-3 to TRBJ2-2; D may be TRBD1 or TRBD2 (6 bases each). This CDR3 comprises 13 residues. The germline gives CDR1 MNHEY, CDR2 SVGEGT. CDR3 in DNA: TGTGCAACCACGGGGGCAAACACCGGGGAGCTGTTTTTT. Translated: CATTGANTGELFF.

This clonotype came up many times. The rearrangement links TRBV11-2 to TRBJ1-1; weak D call: TRBD1 (6 bases). The germline V and J ends were trimmed by 7 bases and 6 bases, with 18 bases remaining between them. In germline, CDR1 is SGHAT, CDR2 FQNNGV. The CDR3 runs 14 residues. The CDR3 DNA reads as TGTGCCAGCACCTCACCTACAGGGTTCCCTGAAGCTTTCTTT. Translating gives CASTSPTGFPEAFF.

This clonotype has a count of ten or more. The CDR3 here is CSARGGFSGKHPYEQYF. The DNA of the CDR3 is TGCAGTGCTAGAGGCGGGTTTAGCGGGAAGCACCCCTACGAGCAGTACTTC. The genes are TRBV20-1 and TRBJ2-7; 8 bases map to TRBD2. Germline CDR1 is DFQATT and CDR2 is SNEGSKA (reference sequence). With 1 base clipped from V and 2 bases from J, the junction kept 13 bases outside the gene matches. The CDR3 consists of 17 residues.

The J gene is TRBJ2-1, the V gene TRBV13, with a tentative D call TRBD2 (5 bases). This CDR3 region has 15 residues. The V gene's germline CDR1 is PRHDT and CDR2 FYEKMQ (reference sequence). Trimming pared 10 bases from V and 5 bases from J, leaving 21 bases between. CDR3 DNA: TGTGCCAACTCCATATCGGGATTCAGAAACAATGAGCAGTTCTTC. Its translation is CANSISGFRNNEQFF.

The chain links TRBV2 to TRBJ1-4; D uncertain. In germline, CDR1 is SNHLY, CDR2 FYNNEI. CDR3 length: 14 amino acids. The V end lost 7 bases, the J end lost 0 bases, and 9 bases lay between the germline ends. For the CDR3, the DNA is TGTGCCAGCAAGGAGCCTGCAACTAATGAAAAACTGTTTTTT. It specifies CASKEPATNEKLFF.

Many counts were recorded for this clonotype. CDR3 protein: CASMSGRNQPQHF. The CDR3 bases are TGTGCCAGCATGTCAGGGAGAAATCAGCCCCAGCATTTT. This rearrangement joins TRBV28 to TRBJ1-5; maybe TRBD1 (5 bases). V shed 7 bases and J shed 4 bases, with 11 bases lying between them. The CDR3 covers 13 residues. Germline values: CDR1 MDHEN, CDR2 SYDVKM.